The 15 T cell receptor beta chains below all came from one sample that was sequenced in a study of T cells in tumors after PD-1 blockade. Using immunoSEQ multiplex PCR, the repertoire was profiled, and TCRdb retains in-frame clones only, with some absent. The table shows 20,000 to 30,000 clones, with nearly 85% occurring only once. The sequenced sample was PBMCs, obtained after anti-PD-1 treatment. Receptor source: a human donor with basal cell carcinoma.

The CDR3 nucleotides are TGCGCCAGCAGCCAAAATGGACTAGCGGGAGGTAATGAGCAGTTCTTC. This translates into CASSQNGLAGGNEQFF. The chain is built from TRBV4-1 and TRBJ2-1; 14 nucleotides line up with TRBD2. Germline V gives CDR1 MGHRA, CDR2 YSYEKL. This CDR3 is 16 amino acids long. V lost 2 bases, J lost 7 bases, and 4 bases stayed unmatched.

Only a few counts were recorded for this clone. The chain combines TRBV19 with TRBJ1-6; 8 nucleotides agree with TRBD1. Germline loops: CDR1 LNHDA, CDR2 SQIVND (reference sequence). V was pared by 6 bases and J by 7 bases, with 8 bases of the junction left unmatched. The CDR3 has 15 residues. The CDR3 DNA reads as TGTGCCAGTAGACTGGACAGGGCACCCAATTCACCCCTCCACTTT. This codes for CASRLDRAPNSPLHF.

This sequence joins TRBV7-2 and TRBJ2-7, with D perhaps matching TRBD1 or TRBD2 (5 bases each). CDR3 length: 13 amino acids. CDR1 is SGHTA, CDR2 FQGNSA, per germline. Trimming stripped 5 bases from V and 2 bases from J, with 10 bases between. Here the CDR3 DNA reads TGTGCCAGCAGCCTGGGACGGACCTACGAGCAGTACTTC. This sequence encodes CASSLGRTYEQYF. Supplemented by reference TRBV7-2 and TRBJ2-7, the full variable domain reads GAGVSQSPSNKVTEKGKDVELRCDPISGHTALYWYRQSLGQGLEFLIYFQGNSAPDKSGLPSDRFSAERTGGSVSTLTIQRTQQEDSAVYLCASSLGRTYEQYFGPGTRLTVT.

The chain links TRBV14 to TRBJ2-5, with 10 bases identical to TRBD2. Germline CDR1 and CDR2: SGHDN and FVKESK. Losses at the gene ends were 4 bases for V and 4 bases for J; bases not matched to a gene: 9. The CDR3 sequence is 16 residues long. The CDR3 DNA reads TGTGCCAGCAGCCGGAGCGGGGGGGCCGTTACAGAGACCCAGTACTTC. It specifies CASSRSGGAVTETQYF.

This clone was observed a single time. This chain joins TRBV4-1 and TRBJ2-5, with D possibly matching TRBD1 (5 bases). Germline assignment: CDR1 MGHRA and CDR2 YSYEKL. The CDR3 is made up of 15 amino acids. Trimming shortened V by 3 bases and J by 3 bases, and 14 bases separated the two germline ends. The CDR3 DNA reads TGCGCCAGCAGCCATCTCACTGACAGAAAAGAGACCCAGTACTTC. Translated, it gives CASSHLTDRKETQYF.

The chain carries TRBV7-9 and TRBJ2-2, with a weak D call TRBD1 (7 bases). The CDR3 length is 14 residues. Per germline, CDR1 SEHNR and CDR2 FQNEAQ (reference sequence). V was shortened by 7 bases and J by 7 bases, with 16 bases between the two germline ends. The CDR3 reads CASKGAGLHGELFF. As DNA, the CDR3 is TGTGCCAGCAAGGGGGCGGGGTTGCACGGGGAGCTGTTTTTT.

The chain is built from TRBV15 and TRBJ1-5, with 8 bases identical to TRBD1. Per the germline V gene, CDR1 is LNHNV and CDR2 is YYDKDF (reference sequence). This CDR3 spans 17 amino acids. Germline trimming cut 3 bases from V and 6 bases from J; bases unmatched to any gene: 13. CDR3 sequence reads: CATSSLRGTGGSQPQHF. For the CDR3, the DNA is TGTGCCACCAGCAGTCTCAGGGGGACAGGAGGTAGTCAGCCCCAGCATTTT.

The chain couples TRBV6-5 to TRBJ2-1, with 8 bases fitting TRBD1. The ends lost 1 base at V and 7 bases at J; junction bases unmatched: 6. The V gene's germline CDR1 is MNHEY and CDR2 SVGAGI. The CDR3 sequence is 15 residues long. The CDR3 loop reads CASSYWQGARNEQFF. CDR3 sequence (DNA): TGTGCCAGCAGTTACTGGCAGGGGGCGCGAAATGAGCAGTTCTTC.

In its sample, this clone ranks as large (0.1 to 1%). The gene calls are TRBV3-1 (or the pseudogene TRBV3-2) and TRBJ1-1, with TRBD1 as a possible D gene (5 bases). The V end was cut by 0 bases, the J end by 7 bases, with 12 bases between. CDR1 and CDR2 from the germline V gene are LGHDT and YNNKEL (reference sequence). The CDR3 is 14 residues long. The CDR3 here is CASSQDGEGLEAFF. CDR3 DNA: TGTGCCAGCAGCCAAGATGGAGAGGGACTTGAAGCTTTCTTT.

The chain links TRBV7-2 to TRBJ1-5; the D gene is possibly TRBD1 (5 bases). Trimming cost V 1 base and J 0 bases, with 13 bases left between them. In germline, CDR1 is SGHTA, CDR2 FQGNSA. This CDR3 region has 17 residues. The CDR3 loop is CASSLVAGHYSNQPQHF. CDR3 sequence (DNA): TGTGCCAGCAGCTTAGTCGCAGGGCACTATAGCAATCAGCCCCAGCATTTT.

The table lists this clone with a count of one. The chain's CDR3 is CASSFTGGDNNEQFF. DNA for the CDR3: TGTGCCAGCAGCTTTACAGGGGGCGACAACAATGAGCAGTTCTTC. J is TRBJ2-1 and V is TRBV5-8; 9 bases match TRBD1. From germline, CDR1 is SGHTS and CDR2 YDEGEE. V lost 2 bases, J lost 5 bases, and 5 bases stayed unmatched. The CDR3 runs to 15 residues.

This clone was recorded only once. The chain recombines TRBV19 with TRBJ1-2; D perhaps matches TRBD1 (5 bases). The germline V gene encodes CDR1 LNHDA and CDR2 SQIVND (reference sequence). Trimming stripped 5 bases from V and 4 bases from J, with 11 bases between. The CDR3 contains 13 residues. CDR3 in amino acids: CASSSSGLYGYTF. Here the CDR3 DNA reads TGTGCCAGTAGTTCCTCGGGACTCTATGGCTACACCTTC.

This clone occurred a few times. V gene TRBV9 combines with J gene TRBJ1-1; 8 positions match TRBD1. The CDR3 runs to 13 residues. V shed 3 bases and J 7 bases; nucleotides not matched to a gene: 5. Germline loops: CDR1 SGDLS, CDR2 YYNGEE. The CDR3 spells CASSAYGQGEAFF. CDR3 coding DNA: TGTGCCAGCAGCGCCTACGGACAGGGTGAAGCTTTCTTT. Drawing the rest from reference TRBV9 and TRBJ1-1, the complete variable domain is DSGVTQTPKHLITATGQRVTLRCSPRSGDLSVYWYQQSLDQGLQFLIQYYNGEERAKGNILERFSAQQFPDLHSELNLSSLELGDSALYFCASSAYGQGEAFFGQGTRLTVV.

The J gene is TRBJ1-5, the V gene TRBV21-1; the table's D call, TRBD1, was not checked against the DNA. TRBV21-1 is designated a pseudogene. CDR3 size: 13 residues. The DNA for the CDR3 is TGTGCCAGGGGGACAGAAGGAAATCAGCCCCAGCATTTT. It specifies CARGTEGNQPQHF.

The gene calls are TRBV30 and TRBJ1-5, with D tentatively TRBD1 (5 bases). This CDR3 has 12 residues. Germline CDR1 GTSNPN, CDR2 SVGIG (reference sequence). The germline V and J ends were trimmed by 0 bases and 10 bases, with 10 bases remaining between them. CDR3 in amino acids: CAWSVERGPQHF. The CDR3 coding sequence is TGTGCCTGGAGTGTAGAGCGGGGCCCCCAGCATTTT.